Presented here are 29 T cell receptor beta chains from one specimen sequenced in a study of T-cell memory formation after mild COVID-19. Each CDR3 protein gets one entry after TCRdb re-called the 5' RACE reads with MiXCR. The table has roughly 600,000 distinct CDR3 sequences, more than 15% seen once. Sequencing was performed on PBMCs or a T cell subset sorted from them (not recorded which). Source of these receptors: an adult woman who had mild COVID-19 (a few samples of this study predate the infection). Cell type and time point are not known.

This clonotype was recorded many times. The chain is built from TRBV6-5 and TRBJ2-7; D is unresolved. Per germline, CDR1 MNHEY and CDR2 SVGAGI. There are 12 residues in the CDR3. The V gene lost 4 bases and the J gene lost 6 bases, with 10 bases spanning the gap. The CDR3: CASSLVSGEQYF. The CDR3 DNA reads TGTGCCAGCAGTTTGGTATCCGGCGAGCAGTACTTC.

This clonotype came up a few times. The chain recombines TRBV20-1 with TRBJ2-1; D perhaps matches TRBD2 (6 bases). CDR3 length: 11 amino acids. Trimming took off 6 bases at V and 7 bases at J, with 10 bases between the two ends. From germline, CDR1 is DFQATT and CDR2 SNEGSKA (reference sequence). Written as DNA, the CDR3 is TGCAGTGCCAGACTAGTAAATGAGCAGTTCTTC. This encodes CSARLVNEQFF.

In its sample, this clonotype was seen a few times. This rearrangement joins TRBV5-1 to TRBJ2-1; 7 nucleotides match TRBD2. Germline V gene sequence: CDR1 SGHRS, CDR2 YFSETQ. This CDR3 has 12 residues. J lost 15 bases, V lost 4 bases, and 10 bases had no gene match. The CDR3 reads CASSPGGGDPFF. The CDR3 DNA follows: TGCGCCAGCAGCCCCGGGGGAGGGGATCCGTTCTTC.

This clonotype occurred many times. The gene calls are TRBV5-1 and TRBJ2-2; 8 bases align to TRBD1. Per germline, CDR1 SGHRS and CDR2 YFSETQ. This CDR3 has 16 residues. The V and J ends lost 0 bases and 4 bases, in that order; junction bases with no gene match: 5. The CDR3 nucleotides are TGCGCCAGCAGCTTGGTGGTCAGGGGGCCCACCGGGGAGCTGTTTTTT. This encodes CASSLVVRGPTGELFF.

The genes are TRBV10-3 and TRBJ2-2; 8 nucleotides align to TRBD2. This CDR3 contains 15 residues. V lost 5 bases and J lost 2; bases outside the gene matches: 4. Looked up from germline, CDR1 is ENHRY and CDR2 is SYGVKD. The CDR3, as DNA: TGTGCCATCAGTACTAGCGGACTAAACACCGGGGAGCTGTTTTTT. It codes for CAISTSGLNTGELFF.

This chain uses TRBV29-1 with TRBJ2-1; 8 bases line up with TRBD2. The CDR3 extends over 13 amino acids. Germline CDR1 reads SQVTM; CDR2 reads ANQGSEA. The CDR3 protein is CTGRVAGYNEQFF. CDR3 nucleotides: TGCACCGGTAGGGTAGCGGGGTACAATGAGCAGTTCTTC.

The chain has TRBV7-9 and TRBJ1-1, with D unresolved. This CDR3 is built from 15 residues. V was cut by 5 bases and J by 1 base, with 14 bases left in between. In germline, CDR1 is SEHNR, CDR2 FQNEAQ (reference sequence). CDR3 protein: CASSPRLGSNTEAFF. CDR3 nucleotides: TGTGCCAGCAGCCCGAGACTGGGGTCGAACACTGAAGCTTTCTTT.

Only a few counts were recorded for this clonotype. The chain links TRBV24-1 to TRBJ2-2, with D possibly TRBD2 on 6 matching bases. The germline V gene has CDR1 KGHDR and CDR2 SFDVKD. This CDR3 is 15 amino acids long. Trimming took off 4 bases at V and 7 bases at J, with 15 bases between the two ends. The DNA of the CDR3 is TGTGCCACCAGTGACCCTAGCGCTTCTGGCGGGGAGCTGTTTTTT. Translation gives CATSDPSASGGELFF.

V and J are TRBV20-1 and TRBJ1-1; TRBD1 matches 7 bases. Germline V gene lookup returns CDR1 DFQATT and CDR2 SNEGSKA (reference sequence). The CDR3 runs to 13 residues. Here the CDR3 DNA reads TGCAGCCCATATCAGGGGGGAGACACTGAAGCTTTCTTT. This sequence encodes CSPYQGGDTEAFF.

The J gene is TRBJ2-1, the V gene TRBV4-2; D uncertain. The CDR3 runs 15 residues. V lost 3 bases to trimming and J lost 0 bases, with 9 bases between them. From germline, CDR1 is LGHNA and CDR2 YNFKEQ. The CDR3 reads CASSHQDRSYNEQFF. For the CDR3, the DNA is TGTGCCAGCAGCCACCAGGACCGCTCCTACAATGAGCAGTTCTTC.

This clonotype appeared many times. The CDR3 sequence: CASRWDRGGSIGGYTF. The DNA for the CDR3 is TGTGCCAGTAGGTGGGACAGGGGCGGATCAATCGGGGGCTACACCTTC. This rearrangement joins TRBV19 to TRBJ1-2; 10 nucleotides line up with TRBD1. V lost 6 bases to trimming and J lost 8 bases; unmatched junction nucleotides: 15. CDR3 length: 16 residues. From germline, CDR1 is LNHDA and CDR2 SQIVND (reference sequence).

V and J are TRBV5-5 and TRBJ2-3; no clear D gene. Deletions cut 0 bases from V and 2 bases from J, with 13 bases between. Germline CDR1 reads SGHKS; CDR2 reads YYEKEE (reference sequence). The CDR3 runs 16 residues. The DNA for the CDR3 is TGTGCCAGCAGCTTGGCCATCGGGTACCTCACAGATACGCAGTATTTT. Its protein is CASSLAIGYLTDTQYF.

In DNA, the CDR3 is TGCAGCGTTGCCGGTACCAGGGGTGGTGGCTACACCTTC. It encodes CSVAGTRGGGYTF. V usage is TRBV29-1 and J usage is TRBJ1-2, with TRBD1 as a possible D gene (6 bases). Germline V gene lookup returns CDR1 SQVTM and CDR2 ANQGSEA. CDR3 size: 13 residues. V lost 4 bases and J 7 bases, leaving 16 bases between the germline ends.

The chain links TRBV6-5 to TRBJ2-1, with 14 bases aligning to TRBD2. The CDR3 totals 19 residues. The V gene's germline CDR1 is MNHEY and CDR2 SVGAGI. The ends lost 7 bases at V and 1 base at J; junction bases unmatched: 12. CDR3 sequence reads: CASIDMGTSGGRSYNEQFF. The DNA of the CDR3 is TGTGCCAGCATCGACATGGGGACTAGCGGGGGTCGGTCCTACAATGAGCAGTTCTTC.

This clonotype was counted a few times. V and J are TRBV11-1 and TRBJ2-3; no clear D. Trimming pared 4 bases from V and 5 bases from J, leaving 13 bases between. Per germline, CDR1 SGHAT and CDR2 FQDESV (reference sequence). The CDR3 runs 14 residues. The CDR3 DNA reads TGTGCCAGCAGCTCAAGACTCTGGGGAGATACGCAGTATTTT. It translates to CASSSRLWGDTQYF.

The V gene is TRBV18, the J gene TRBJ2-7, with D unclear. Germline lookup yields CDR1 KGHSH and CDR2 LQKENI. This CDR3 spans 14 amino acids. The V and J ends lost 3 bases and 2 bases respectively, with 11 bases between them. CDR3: CASSPPRPAYEQYF. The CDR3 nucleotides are TGTGCCAGCTCACCTCCCAGGCCCGCCTACGAGCAGTACTTC.

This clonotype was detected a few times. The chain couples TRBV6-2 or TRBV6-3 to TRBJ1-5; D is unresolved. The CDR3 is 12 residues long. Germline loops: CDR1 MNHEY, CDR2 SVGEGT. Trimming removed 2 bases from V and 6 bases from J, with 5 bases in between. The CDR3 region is CASSYEGQPQHF. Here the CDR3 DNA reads TGTGCCAGCAGTTACGAGGGTCAGCCCCAGCATTTT.

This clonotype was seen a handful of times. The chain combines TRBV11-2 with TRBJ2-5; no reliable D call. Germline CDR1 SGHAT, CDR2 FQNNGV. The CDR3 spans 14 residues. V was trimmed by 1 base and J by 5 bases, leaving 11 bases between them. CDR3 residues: CASSLVMGWETQYF. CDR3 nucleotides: TGTGCCAGCAGCTTAGTGATGGGATGGGAGACCCAGTACTTC. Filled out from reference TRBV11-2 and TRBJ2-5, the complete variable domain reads EAGVAQSPRYKIIEKRQSVAFWCNPISGHATLYWYQQILGQGPKLLIQFQNNGVVDDSQLPKDRFSAERLKGVDSTLKIQPAKLEDSAVYLCASSLVMGWETQYFGPGTRLLVL.

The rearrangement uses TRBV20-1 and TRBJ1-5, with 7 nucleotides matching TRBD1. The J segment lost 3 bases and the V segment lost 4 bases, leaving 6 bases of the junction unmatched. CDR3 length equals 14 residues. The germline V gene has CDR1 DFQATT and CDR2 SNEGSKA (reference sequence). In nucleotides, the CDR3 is TGCAGTGCTAAGACAGGGTCCAACAATCAGCCCCAGCATTTT. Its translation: CSAKTGSNNQPQHF.

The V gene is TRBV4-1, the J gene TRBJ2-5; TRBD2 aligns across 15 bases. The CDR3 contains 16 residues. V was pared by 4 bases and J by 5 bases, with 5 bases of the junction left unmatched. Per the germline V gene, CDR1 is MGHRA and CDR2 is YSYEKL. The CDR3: CASSPGLAGGSETQYF. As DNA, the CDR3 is TGCGCCAGCAGCCCTGGACTAGCGGGGGGGTCCGAGACCCAGTACTTC.

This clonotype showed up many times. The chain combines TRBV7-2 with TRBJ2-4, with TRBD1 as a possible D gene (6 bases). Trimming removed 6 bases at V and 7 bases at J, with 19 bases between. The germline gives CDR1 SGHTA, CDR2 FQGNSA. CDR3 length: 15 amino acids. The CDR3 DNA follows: TGTGCCAGCAGTATACAAAACAGGGATGGGAACATTCAGTACTTC. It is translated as CASSIQNRDGNIQYF.

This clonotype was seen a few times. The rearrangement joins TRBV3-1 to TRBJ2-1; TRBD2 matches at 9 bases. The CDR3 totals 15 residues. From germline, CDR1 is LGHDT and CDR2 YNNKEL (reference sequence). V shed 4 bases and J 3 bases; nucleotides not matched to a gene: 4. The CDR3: CASSPRTSVYNEQFF. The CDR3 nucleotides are TGTGCCAGCAGCCCCAGGACTAGCGTCTACAATGAGCAGTTCTTC.

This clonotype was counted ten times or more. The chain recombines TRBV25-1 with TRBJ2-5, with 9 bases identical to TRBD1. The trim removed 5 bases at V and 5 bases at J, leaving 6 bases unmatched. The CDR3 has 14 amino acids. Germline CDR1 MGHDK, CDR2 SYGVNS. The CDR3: CASSSGTGRETQYF. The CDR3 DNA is TGTGCCAGCAGTTCCGGGACAGGGAGGGAGACCCAGTACTTC.

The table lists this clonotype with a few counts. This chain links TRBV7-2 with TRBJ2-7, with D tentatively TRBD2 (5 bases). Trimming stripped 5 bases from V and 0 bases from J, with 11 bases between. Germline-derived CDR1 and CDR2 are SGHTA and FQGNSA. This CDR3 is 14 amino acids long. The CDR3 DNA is TGTGCCAGCAGCCCCAACGGGGTCTCCTACGAGCAGTACTTC. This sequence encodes CASSPNGVSYEQYF.

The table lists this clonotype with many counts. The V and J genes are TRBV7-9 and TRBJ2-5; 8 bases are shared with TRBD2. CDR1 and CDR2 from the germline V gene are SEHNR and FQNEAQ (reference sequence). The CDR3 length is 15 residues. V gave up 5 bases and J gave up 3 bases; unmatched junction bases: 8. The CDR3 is CASSPVSSGKETQYF. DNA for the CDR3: TGTGCCAGCAGCCCCGTGAGTAGCGGGAAAGAGACCCAGTACTTC.

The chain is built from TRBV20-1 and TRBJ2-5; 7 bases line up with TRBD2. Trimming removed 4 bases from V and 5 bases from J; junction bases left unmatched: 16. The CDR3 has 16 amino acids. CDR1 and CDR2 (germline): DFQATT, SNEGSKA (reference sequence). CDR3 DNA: TGCAGTGCTAACCTATTTAGCGGGCGACGGGGCGAGACCCAGTACTTC. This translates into CSANLFSGRRGETQYF.

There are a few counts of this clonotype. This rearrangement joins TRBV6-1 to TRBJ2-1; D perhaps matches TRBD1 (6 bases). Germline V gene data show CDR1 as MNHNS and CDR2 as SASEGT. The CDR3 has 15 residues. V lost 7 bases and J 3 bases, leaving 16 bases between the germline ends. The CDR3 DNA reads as TGTGCCAGCAAAGGGAACAGGGTGGGCTACAATGAGCAGTTCTTC. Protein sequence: CASKGNRVGYNEQFF.

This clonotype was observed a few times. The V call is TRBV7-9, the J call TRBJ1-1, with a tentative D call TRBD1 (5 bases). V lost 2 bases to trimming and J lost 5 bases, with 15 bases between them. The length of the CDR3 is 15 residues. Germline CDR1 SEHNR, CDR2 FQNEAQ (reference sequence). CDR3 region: CASSLKVAGNTEAFF. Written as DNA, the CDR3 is TGTGCCAGCAGCTTAAAAGTGGCAGGGAATACTGAAGCTTTCTTT.

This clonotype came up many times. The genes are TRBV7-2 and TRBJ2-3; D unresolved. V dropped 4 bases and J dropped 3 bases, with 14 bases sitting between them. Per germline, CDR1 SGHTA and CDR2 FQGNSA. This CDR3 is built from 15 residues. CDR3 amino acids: CASSSPVSKTDTQYF. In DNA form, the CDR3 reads TGTGCCAGCAGCTCGCCCGTTTCGAAAACAGATACGCAGTATTTT.